Sequencing of this T cell receptor beta chain was carried out in a study of cytomegalovirus exposure and HLA in healthy donors. About the research overall: In an earlier analysis, around 120 million unique TCR beta sequences were found from some 200 million T cells.

There are a few counts of this clone. No antigen is known for it. Other nucleotide sequences in the sample specify the same CDR3. Primers included in the PCR were 60 Vbeta and 13 Jbeta primers. The method was immunoSEQ multiplex PCR; TCRdb's version includes in-frame clones alone and lacks a portion of them. The sample records 100,000 to 150,000 clones, 8% to 11% being singletons. General study points: Despite most TCR sequences being rare, some public TCRs occurred in many donors. At a 0.05 false discovery rate, a later analysis found 16,951 TCR beta sequences to be associated with HLA alleles.

The germline V and J ends were trimmed by 0 bases and 2 bases, with 8 bases remaining between them. The CDR3 sequence is 15 residues long. The germline V gene encodes CDR1 SGDLS and CDR2 YYNGEE. The sample taken for sequencing was PBMCs. This clonotype was sampled from a woman between 18 and 29 years old in good health and CMV-seropositive. The rearrangement joins TRBV9 to TRBJ1-4; D might be TRBD1 (5 bases). The DNA for the CDR3 is TGTGCCAGCAGCGTAGGTGGGGGGACTAATGAAAAACTGTTTTTT. Translated, it gives CASSVGGGTNEKLFF.